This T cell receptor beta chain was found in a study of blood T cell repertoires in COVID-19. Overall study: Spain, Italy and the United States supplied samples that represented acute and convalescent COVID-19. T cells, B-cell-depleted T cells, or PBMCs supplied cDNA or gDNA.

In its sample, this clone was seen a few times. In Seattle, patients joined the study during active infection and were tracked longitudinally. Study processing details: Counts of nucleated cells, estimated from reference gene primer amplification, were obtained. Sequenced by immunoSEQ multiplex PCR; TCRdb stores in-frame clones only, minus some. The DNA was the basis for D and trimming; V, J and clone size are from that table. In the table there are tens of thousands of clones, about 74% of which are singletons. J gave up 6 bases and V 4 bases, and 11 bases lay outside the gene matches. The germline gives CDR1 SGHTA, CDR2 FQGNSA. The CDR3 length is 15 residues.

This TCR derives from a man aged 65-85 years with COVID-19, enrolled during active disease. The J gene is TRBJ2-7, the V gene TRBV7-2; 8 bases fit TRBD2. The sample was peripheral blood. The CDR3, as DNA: TGTGCCAGCAGCTCTCGTGAGCGGGGGACCCGCGAGCAGTACTTC. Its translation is CASSSRERGTREQYF.